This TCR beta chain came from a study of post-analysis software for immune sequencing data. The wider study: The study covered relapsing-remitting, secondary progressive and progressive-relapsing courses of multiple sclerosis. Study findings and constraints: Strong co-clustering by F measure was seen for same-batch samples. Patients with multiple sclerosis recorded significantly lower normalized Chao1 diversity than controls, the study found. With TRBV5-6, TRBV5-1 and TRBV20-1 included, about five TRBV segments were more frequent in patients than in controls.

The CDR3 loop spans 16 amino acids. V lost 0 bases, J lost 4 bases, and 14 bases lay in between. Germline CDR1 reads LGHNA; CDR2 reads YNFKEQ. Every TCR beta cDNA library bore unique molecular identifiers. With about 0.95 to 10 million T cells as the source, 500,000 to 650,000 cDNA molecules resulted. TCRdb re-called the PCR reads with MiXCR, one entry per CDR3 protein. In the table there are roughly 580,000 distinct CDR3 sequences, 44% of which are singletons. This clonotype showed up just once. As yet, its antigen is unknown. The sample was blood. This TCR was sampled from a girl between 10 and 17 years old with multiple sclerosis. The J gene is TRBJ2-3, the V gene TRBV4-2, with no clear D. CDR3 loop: CASSQETAGFPDTQYF. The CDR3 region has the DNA TGTGCCAGCAGCCAAGAGACCGCTGGGTTTCCAGATACGCAGTATTTT.